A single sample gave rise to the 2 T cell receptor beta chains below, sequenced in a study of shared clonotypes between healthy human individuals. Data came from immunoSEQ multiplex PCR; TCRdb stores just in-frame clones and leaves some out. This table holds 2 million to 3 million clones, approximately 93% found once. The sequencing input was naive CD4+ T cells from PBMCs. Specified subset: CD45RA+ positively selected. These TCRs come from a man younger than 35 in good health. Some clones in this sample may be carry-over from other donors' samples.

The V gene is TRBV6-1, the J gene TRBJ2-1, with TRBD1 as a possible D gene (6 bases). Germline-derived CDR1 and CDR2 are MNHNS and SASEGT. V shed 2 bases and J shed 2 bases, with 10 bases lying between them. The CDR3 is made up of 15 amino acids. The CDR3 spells CASSEMAGAYNEQFF. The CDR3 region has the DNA TGTGCCAGCAGTGAAATGGCAGGGGCCTACAATGAGCAGTTCTTC.

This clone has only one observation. The CDR3 DNA follows: TGTGCCAGCAGTTCGGGTCTACCGTCGCCCCAGCATTTT. This sequence encodes CASSSGLPSPQHF. The chain is built from TRBV28 and TRBJ1-5; D is ambiguous. The CDR3 is made up of 13 amino acids. Trimming left V 4 bases short and J 9 bases short, with 13 bases between. CDR1 and CDR2 from the germline V gene are MDHEN and SYDVKM.